A single sample gave rise to the 2 T cell receptor beta chains below, sequenced in a study of blood T cell repertoires in COVID-19. This table comes from immunoSEQ multiplex PCR, and its TCRdb copy is limited to in-frame clones, with some not included. The data contain a few hundred thousand clones, around 89% of them singletons. Input material: peripheral blood. These receptors all stem from a woman aged 45-60 years with COVID-19, enrolled during active disease.

The gene calls are TRBV30 and TRBJ2-5, with a possible D match to TRBD2 (5 bases). Germline values: CDR1 GTSNPN, CDR2 SVGIG (reference sequence). The CDR3 extends over 16 amino acids. Trimming left V 3 bases short and J 5 bases short, with 22 bases between. The CDR3 DNA sequence: TGTGCCTGGAGCCCACGGTCGGGGTCCGGCGCTGAGACCCAGTACTTC. Protein sequence: CAWSPRSGSGAETQYF. The variable domain in full, completed from reference TRBV30 and TRBJ2-5, reads SQTIHQWPATLVQPVGSPLSLECTVEGTSNPNLYWYRQAAGRGLQLLFYSVGIGQISSEVPQNLSASRPQDRQFILSSKKLLLSDSGFYLCAWSPRSGSGAETQYFGPGTRLLVL.

CDR3 sequence: CASSVTRDYNSPLHF. The CDR3 coding sequence is TGTGCCAGCAGCGTAACCCGGGACTACAATTCACCCCTCCACTTT. The chain recombines TRBV9 with TRBJ1-6; possibly TRBD1 for D (5 bases). The CDR3 is 15 amino acids. Germline V gene data show CDR1 as SGDLS and CDR2 as YYNGEE. Trimming removed 1 base from V and 7 bases from J, with 12 bases in between.